The entry below describes one T cell receptor beta chain. Sequenced by immunoSEQ multiplex PCR; TCRdb stores in-frame clones only, minus some. In the table there are around 65,000 clones, roughly 86% of which are singletons. Losses at the gene ends were 4 bases for V and 0 bases for J; bases not matched to a gene: 5. The V gene's germline CDR1 is SGHRS and CDR2 YFSETQ. The CDR3 runs to 17 residues. The sample belongs to a study of T cell changes during pregnancy in multiple sclerosis. This sequence was found in a female donor with multiple sclerosis, enrolled in a pregnancy study. The rearrangement joins TRBV5-1 to TRBJ2-1, with TRBD2 matching over 12 bases. Sequences were derived from peripheral blood, sampled in the first trimester of pregnancy. CDR3 DNA sequence: TGCGCCAGCAGCCCCGGACTAGCGGGATCCTCCTACAATGAGCAGTTCTTC. This encodes CASSPGLAGSSYNEQFF. The whole variable domain, remainder taken from reference TRBV5-1 and TRBJ2-1, is KAGVTQTPRYLIKTRGQQVTLSCSPISGHRSVSWYQQTPGQGLQFLFEYFSETQRNKGNFPGRFSGRQFSNSRSEMNVSTLELGDSALYLCASSPGLAGSSYNEQFFGPGTRLTVL.